This T cell receptor (beta chain) was captured by sequencing in a study of T cells expressing NK-cell markers. For each CDR3 protein, TCRdb gives one entry from its re-call of the 5' RACE reads, without DNA. This specimen shows about 460,000 distinct CDR3 sequences; the ten leading clones hold approximately 1.5%. Germline CDR1 KGHSH, CDR2 LQKENI. This CDR3 has 15 amino acids. This sequence originates from a woman between 45 and 65 years old in good health. The chain employs TRBV18 and TRBJ2-1; the D call of TRBD1 rests on TCRdb alone, since no DNA is present to check it. Sequenced: blood T cells: a sorted CD56 or NKG2C T cell subset, CD4+ or CD8+ T cells, or bulk PBMC T cells (not recorded which). This CDR3 reads CASSRPGQSSNEQFF.